A single sample is the source of the 30 T cell receptor beta chains below, sequenced in a study of blood T cell repertoires in COVID-19. TCRdb keeps only in-frame clones here, not all; method: immunoSEQ multiplex PCR. The sample records about 250,000 clones, around 86% being singletons. Sequencing was performed on PBMCs or T cells enriched from blood (not recorded which). These receptor sequences come from a middle-aged man who had recovered from COVID-19.

The genes are TRBV15 and TRBJ1-1, with 7 bases aligning to TRBD1. Germline CDR1 reads LNHNV; CDR2 reads YYDKDF (reference sequence). V shed 5 bases, J shed 4 bases, and the junction held 4 bases outside the gene matches. The CDR3 length is 13 residues. In nucleotides, the CDR3 is TGTGCCACCAGCCCGGACAGGACCACTGAAGCTTTCTTT. Translating it yields CATSPDRTTEAFF. Together with reference TRBV15 and TRBJ1-1, the CDR3 gives the full variable domain: DAMVIQNPRYQVTQFGKPVTLSCSQTLNHNVMYWYQQKSSQAPKLLFHYYDKDFNNEADTPDNFQSRRPNTSFCFLDIRSPGLGDTAMYLCATSPDRTTEAFFGQGTRLTVV.

The chain combines TRBV27 with TRBJ2-4, with TRBD1 identical over 8 bases. The CDR3 consists of 18 residues. V gave up 4 bases and J gave up 2 bases; unmatched junction bases: 13. Germline V gene lookup returns CDR1 MNHEY and CDR2 SMNVEV (reference sequence). CDR3 region: CASSSTWGRGLSKNIQYF. The CDR3 coding sequence is TGTGCCAGCAGTTCAACTTGGGGCAGGGGGCTCTCCAAAAACATTCAGTACTTC.

The V call is TRBV7-9, the J call TRBJ1-3; tentatively, D is TRBD1 (5 bases). V shed 3 bases and J shed 0 bases, with 9 bases lying between them. This CDR3 is 15 amino acids long. Germline-derived CDR1 and CDR2 are SEHNR and FQNEAQ (reference sequence). CDR3: CASSLDTPSGNTIYF. The CDR3, as DNA: TGTGCCAGCAGCTTGGACACCCCCTCTGGAAACACCATATATTTT.

This chain links TRBV9 with TRBJ2-7, with TRBD1 matching over 8 bases. The germline gives CDR1 SGDLS, CDR2 YYNGEE. Trimming at V came to 4 bases and at J to 7 bases, leaving 10 bases not matched to a gene. The CDR3 is made up of 14 amino acids. DNA of the CDR3: TGTGCCAGCAGCCCAAGGACAGGGCTAGGAGAGCAGTACTTC. This sequence encodes CASSPRTGLGEQYF.

The genes are TRBV30 and TRBJ1-1; 8 bases match TRBD1. V lost 7 bases to trimming and J lost 0 bases; unmatched junction nucleotides: 7. Germline lookup yields CDR1 GTSNPN and CDR2 SVGIG (reference sequence). The CDR3 contains 14 residues. In nucleotides, the CDR3 is TGTGCCTTAGGACAGGGACACTTGAACACTGAAGCTTTCTTT. Translation: CALGQGHLNTEAFF.

The chain recombines TRBV4-1 with TRBJ1-2; TRBD1 aligns across 9 bases. CDR1 and CDR2 from the germline V gene are MGHRA and YSYEKL. CDR3 length equals 15 residues. J was trimmed by 2 bases and V by 3 bases; bases with no gene match: 4. CDR3 region: CASSQGDRENYGYTF. The CDR3 DNA follows: TGCGCCAGCAGCCAGGGGGACAGGGAGAACTATGGCTACACCTTC.

The chain links TRBV10-2 to TRBJ1-6, with a weak D call TRBD1 (6 bases). V gave up 5 bases and J gave up 2 bases, with 10 bases separating them. CDR1 and CDR2 (germline): WSHSY, SAAADI. The CDR3 totals 15 residues. The CDR3 coding sequence is TGCGCCAGCAGTCCCCAGGGGCCCTATAATTCACCCCTCCACTTT. As protein: CASSPQGPYNSPLHF.

The CDR3 nucleotides read TGTGCCAGCAGCTTATCAGGGGACCCTTCATACTCTGGGGCCAACGTCCTGACTTTC. As protein: CASSLSGDPSYSGANVLTF. This sequence joins TRBV7-9 and TRBJ2-6; tentative D call: TRBD1 (6 bases). V dropped 2 bases and J dropped 0 bases, with 17 bases sitting between them. The CDR3 spans 19 residues. From germline, CDR1 is SEHNR and CDR2 FQNEAQ (reference sequence).

The chain recombines TRBV7-8 with TRBJ1-6, with a tentative D call TRBD1 (5 bases). The CDR3 has 13 residues. V was trimmed by 6 bases and J by 8 bases, leaving 11 bases between them. CDR1 is SGHVS, CDR2 FQNEAQ, per germline. The CDR3 bases are TGTGCCAGCAGGTACGGGGGGGATTCACCCCTCCACTTT. Its protein is CASRYGGDSPLHF.

The rearrangement joins TRBV19 to TRBJ2-2; 7 bases map to TRBD1. The CDR3 length is 16 residues. Germline CDR1 is LNHDA and CDR2 is SQIVND (reference sequence). V shed 4 bases and J 1 base; nucleotides not matched to a gene: 6. The CDR3 region has the DNA TGTGCCAGTAGTACCGAGGGACAGTTGAACACCGGGGAGCTGTTTTTT. Translation: CASSTEGQLNTGELFF.

This clone was seen more than once but under ten times. The rearrangement links TRBV25-1 to TRBJ1-2; 8 positions agree with TRBD1. This CDR3 is built from 15 residues. The V gene end was trimmed by 4 bases and the J gene end by 3 bases; junction bases not matched to a gene: 7. Germline V gives CDR1 MGHDK, CDR2 SYGVNS. In DNA, the CDR3 is TGTGCCAGCAGTGGGGTCAGGGGGCGACACTATGGCTACACCTTC. Protein: CASSGVRGRHYGYTF.

The V gene is TRBV6-1, the J gene TRBJ2-1; D is undetermined. This CDR3 is built from 13 residues. Germline CDR1 MNHNS, CDR2 SASEGT. With 2 bases removed from V and 5 bases from J, the gap between germline ends came to 7 bases. The CDR3 DNA reads as TGTGCCAGCAGTGAATATCTCGACAATGAGCAGTTCTTC. Translating gives CASSEYLDNEQFF.

This rearrangement joins TRBV4-2 to TRBJ2-7; 9 bases line up with TRBD2. The CDR3 has 15 amino acids. V lost 0 bases to trimming and J lost 4 bases; unmatched junction nucleotides: 4. Germline V lookup: CDR1 LGHNA, CDR2 YNFKEQ. The CDR3 DNA reads TGTGCCAGCAGCCAAGAGGTAGCGGGGGTTTACGAGCAGTACTTC. Protein: CASSQEVAGVYEQYF.

The chain has TRBV28 and TRBJ1-2, with TRBD1 matching 10 bases. Germline V CDR1 and CDR2: MDHEN, SYDVKM. The ends lost 6 bases at V and 3 bases at J; junction bases unmatched: 4. This CDR3 region has 14 residues. CDR3 nucleotide sequence: TGTGCCAGCAGGGGACAGGGGCTGCACTATGGCTACACCTTC. This codes for CASRGQGLHYGYTF.

The rearrangement uses TRBV5-1 and TRBJ1-1; 9 nucleotides agree with TRBD1. This CDR3 contains 13 residues. CDR1 is SGHRS, CDR2 YFSETQ, per germline. V lost 5 bases to trimming and J lost 5 bases; unmatched junction nucleotides: 4. The DNA of the CDR3 is TGCGCCAGCAGTCAAGACAGGGGGACTGAAGCTTTCTTT. Protein sequence: CASSQDRGTEAFF.

The rearrangement uses TRBV15 and TRBJ1-3; TRBD1 agrees at 11 bases. V was pared by 1 base and J by 3 bases, with 11 bases of the junction left unmatched. The length of the CDR3 is 19 residues. Germline V gene data show CDR1 as LNHNV and CDR2 as YYDKDF (reference sequence). The CDR3 sequence is CATSRGWTGGKFGGNTIYF. DNA for the CDR3: TGTGCCACCAGCAGAGGCTGGACAGGGGGCAAGTTCGGTGGAAACACCATATATTTT. Using reference TRBV15 and TRBJ1-3 for the parts outside the CDR3, the full variable domain is DAMVIQNPRYQVTQFGKPVTLSCSQTLNHNVMYWYQQKSSQAPKLLFHYYDKDFNNEADTPDNFQSRRPNTSFCFLDIRSPGLGDTAMYLCATSRGWTGGKFGGNTIYFGEGSWLTVV.

This chain connects TRBV7-2 to TRBJ2-7, with D hard to call. V lost 1 base, J lost 3 bases, and 7 bases lay in between. This CDR3 spans 13 amino acids. CDR1 is SGHTA, CDR2 FQGNSA, per germline. The CDR3 sequence: CASSLDGDYEQYF. CDR3 in DNA: TGTGCCAGCAGCTTAGATGGAGACTACGAGCAGTACTTC.

The rearrangement links TRBV30 to TRBJ1-1; D is ambiguous. The CDR3 length is 13 residues. Germline CDR1 and CDR2: GTSNPN and SVGIG (reference sequence). V lost 0 bases and J 1 base, leaving 6 bases between the germline ends. The CDR3 DNA reads as TGTGCCTGGAGTGTGGAGGCGAACACTGAAGCTTTCTTT. Protein sequence: CAWSVEANTEAFF.

The chain uses TRBV7-9 and TRBJ1-1, with D perhaps matching TRBD1 (5 bases). The CDR3 covers 15 residues. Germline-derived CDR1 and CDR2 are SEHNR and FQNEAQ (reference sequence). The V and J ends lost 1 base and 0 bases respectively, with 9 bases between them. The CDR3 bases are TGTGCCAGCAGCTTAGTCCTCAGGGTGAACACTGAAGCTTTCTTT. Translation: CASSLVLRVNTEAFF.

This chain links TRBV29-1 with TRBJ1-1, with 9 bases lining up with TRBD1. Germline-derived CDR1 and CDR2 are SQVTM and ANQGSEA. The CDR3 has 14 amino acids. V shed 7 bases, J shed 1 base, and the junction held 7 bases outside the gene matches. The CDR3 protein is CSAKRDRENTEAFF. CDR3 nucleotide sequence: TGCAGCGCTAAAAGGGACAGGGAGAACACTGAAGCTTTCTTT.

This clone turned up a few times. DNA for the CDR3: TGTGCCAGCTGGGACACGGGGGAGACCCAGTACTTC. Its translation: CASWDTGETQYF. The chain uses TRBV6-5 and TRBJ2-5; D may be TRBD1 (6 bases). V lost 8 bases to trimming and J lost 5 bases, with 12 bases between them. Per germline, CDR1 MNHEY and CDR2 SVGAGI. The CDR3 length is 12 residues.

V is TRBV6-5 and J is TRBJ2-1; possibly TRBD1 for D (5 bases). The CDR3 extends over 13 amino acids. The germline V gene has CDR1 MNHEY and CDR2 SVGAGI. V was shortened by 4 bases and J by 10 bases, with 14 bases between the two germline ends. Here the CDR3 reads CASSSYSSGEQFF. CDR3 DNA sequence: TGTGCCAGCAGTTCTTATTCCTCAGGGGAGCAGTTCTTC.

The V gene is TRBV3-1 (or the pseudogene TRBV3-2), the J gene TRBJ2-7, with D uncertain. Germline V gene sequence: CDR1 LGHDT, CDR2 YNNKEL (reference sequence). V was pared by 0 bases and J by 6 bases, with 9 bases between. This CDR3 contains 13 residues. CDR3 sequence reads: CASSQEGIAEQYF. CDR3 in DNA: TGTGCCAGCAGCCAAGAGGGTATAGCCGAGCAGTACTTC.

The chain joins TRBV10-2 to TRBJ1-2, with D possibly TRBD1 on 5 matching bases. V was pared by 0 bases and J by 2 bases, with 16 bases between. The germline V gene encodes CDR1 WSHSY and CDR2 SAAADI. The CDR3 extends over 17 amino acids. The DNA of the CDR3 is TGCGCCAGCAGTGAGTCCCAGCGGGGGGGTAGAAACTATGGCTACACCTTC. Its translation: CASSESQRGGRNYGYTF.

The chain is built from TRBV9 and TRBJ2-5; possibly TRBD1 for D (8 bases). The CDR3 is made up of 14 amino acids. The germline V gene encodes CDR1 SGDLS and CDR2 YYNGEE. The germline V and J ends were trimmed by 0 bases and 4 bases, with 10 bases remaining between them. The CDR3 is CASSVDRGGETQYF. The CDR3 nucleotides read TGTGCCAGCAGCGTAGACAGGGGGGGAGAGACCCAGTACTTC. The full variable domain, with the rest looked up from reference TRBV9 and TRBJ2-5, is DSGVTQTPKHLITATGQRVTLRCSPRSGDLSVYWYQQSLDQGLQFLIQYYNGEERAKGNILERFSAQQFPDLHSELNLSSLELGDSALYFCASSVDRGGETQYFGPGTRLLVL.

The chain joins TRBV3-1 (or the pseudogene TRBV3-2) to TRBJ1-5; D not certain. Germline CDR1 is LGHDT and CDR2 is YNNKEL (reference sequence). The V end was cut by 3 bases, the J end by 5 bases, with 11 bases between. This CDR3 is 14 amino acids long. For the CDR3, the DNA is TGTGCCAGCAGCCATAAAGTGCAGGATCAGCCCCAGCATTTT. This sequence encodes CASSHKVQDQPQHF.

The rearrangement links TRBV3-1 (or the pseudogene TRBV3-2) to TRBJ2-3; 7 nucleotides line up with TRBD2. V dropped 2 bases and J dropped 1; count of bases not matched to a gene: 0. The CDR3 has 14 residues. The V gene's germline CDR1 is LGHDT and CDR2 YNNKEL (reference sequence). The CDR3 coding sequence is TGTGCCAGCAGCCAAAGCGGGGGCACAGATACGCAGTATTTT. Translated: CASSQSGGTDTQYF.

The V and J genes are TRBV19 and TRBJ1-3; D is unresolved. The CDR3 runs 14 residues. Trimming pared 6 bases from V and 2 bases from J, leaving 11 bases between. Germline CDR1 is LNHDA and CDR2 is SQIVND (reference sequence). CDR3 protein: CASSRQAPGNTIYF. CDR3 sequence (DNA): TGTGCCAGTAGCCGTCAGGCCCCTGGAAACACCATATATTTT.

This clone was recorded a few times. The CDR3 DNA is TGTGCCAGCACCGGCCCACAGCGGGGGGACCTGGAGCAGTACTTC. Its protein is CASTGPQRGDLEQYF. The chain recombines TRBV2 with TRBJ2-7; 9 nucleotides align to TRBD2. The CDR3 extends over 15 amino acids. Germline values: CDR1 SNHLY, CDR2 FYNNEI. J was trimmed by 7 bases and V by 7 bases; bases with no gene match: 14. The whole variable domain, remainder taken from reference TRBV2 and TRBJ2-7, is EPEVTQTPSHQVTQMGQEVILRCVPISNHLYFYWYRQILGQKVEFLVSFYNNEISEKSEIFDDQFSVERPDGSNFTLKIRSTKLEDSAMYFCASTGPQRGDLEQYFGPGTRLTVT.

The V call is TRBV25-1, the J call TRBJ1-2; D not certain. V was trimmed by 4 bases and J by 4 bases, leaving 13 bases between them. Germline CDR1 and CDR2: MGHDK and SYGVNS. The CDR3 is 14 amino acids. Here the CDR3 reads CASSARAGGYGYTF. Here the CDR3 DNA reads TGTGCCAGCAGTGCTAGAGCTGGTGGCTATGGCTACACCTTC.